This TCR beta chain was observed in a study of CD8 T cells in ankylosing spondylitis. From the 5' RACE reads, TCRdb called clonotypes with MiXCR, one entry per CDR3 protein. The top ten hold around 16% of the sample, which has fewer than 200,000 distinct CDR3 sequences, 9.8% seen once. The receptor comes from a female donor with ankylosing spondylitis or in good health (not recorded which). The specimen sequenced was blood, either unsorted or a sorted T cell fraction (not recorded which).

The CDR3 nucleotides read TGTGCCAGCAGCCTACTCGGGGACTCGGACAGGGTCCTGGGAAATGAGCAGTTCTTC. Translated, it gives CASSLLGDSDRVLGNEQFF. The gene calls are TRBV6-2 or TRBV6-3 and TRBJ2-1; 8 nucleotides agree with TRBD1. V trimming: 6 bases; J trimming: 7 bases; junction bases outside the gene matches: 23. Germline lookup yields CDR1 MNHEY and CDR2 SVGEGT. The CDR3 runs to 19 residues.